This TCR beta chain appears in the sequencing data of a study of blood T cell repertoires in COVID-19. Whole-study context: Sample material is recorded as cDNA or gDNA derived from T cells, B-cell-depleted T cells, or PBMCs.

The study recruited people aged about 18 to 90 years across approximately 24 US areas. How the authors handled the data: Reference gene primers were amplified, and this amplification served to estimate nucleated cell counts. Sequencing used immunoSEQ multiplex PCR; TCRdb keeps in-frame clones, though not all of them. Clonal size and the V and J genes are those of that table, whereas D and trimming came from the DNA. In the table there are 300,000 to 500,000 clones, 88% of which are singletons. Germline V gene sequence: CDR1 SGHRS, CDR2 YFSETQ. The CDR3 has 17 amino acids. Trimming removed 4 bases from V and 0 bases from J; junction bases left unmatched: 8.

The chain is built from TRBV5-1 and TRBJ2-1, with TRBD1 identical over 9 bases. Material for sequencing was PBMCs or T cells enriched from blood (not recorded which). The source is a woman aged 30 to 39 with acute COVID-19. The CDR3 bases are TGCGCCAGCAGCATCGGGACAGGGAAGAGCTCCTACAATGAGCAGTTCTTC. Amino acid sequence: CASSIGTGKSSYNEQFF.